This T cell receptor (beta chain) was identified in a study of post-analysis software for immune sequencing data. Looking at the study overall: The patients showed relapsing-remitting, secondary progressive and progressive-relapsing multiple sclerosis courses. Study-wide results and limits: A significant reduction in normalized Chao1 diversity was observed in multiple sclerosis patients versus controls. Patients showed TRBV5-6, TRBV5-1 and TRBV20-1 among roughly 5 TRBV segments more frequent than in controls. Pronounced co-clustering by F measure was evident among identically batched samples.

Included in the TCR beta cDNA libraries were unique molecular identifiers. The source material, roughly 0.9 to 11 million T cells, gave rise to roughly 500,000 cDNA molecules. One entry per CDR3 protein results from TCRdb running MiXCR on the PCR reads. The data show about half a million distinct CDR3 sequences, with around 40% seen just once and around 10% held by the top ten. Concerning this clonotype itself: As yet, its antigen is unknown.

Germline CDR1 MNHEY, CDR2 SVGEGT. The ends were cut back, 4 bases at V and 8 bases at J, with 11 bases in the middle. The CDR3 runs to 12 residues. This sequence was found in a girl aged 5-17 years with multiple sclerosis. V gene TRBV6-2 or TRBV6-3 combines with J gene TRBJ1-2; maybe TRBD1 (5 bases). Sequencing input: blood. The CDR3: CASSSRVFGYTF. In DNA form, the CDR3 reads TGTGCCAGCAGTTCCAGGGTATTCGGCTACACCTTC.